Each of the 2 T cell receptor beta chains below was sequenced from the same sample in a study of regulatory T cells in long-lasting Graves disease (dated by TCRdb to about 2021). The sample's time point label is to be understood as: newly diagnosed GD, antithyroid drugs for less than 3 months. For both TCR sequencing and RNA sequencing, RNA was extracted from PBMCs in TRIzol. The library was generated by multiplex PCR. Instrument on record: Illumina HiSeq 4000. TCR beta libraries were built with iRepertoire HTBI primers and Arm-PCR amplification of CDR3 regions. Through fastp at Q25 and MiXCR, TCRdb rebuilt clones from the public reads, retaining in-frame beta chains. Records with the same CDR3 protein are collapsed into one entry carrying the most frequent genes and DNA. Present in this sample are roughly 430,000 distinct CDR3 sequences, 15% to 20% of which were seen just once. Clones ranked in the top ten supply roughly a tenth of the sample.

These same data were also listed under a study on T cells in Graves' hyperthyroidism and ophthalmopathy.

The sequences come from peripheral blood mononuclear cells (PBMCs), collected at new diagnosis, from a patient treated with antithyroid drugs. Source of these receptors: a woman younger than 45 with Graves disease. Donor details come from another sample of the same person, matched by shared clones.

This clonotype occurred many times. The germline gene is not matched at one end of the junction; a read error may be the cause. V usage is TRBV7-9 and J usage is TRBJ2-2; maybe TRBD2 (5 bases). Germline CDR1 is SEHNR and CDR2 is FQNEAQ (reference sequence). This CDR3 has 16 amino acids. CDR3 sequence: CASRSVGLANTEELFF. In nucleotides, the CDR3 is TGTGCCAGCAGATCCGTCGGGCTAGCCAACACCGAGGAGCTGTTTTTT. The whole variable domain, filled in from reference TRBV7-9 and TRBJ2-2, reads DTGVSQNPRHKITKRGQNVTFRCDPISEHNRLYWYRQTLGQGPEFLTYFQNEAQLEKSRLLSDRFSAERPKGSFSTLEIQRTEQGDSAMYLCASRSVGLANTEELFFGEGSRLTVL.

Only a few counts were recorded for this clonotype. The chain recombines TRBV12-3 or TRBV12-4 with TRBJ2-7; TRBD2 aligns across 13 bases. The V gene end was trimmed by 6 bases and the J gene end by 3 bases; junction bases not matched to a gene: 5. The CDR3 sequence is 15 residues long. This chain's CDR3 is CASRGTSGILYEQYF. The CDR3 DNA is TGTGCCAGCAGAGGGACTAGCGGGATTCTCTACGAGCAGTACTTC.